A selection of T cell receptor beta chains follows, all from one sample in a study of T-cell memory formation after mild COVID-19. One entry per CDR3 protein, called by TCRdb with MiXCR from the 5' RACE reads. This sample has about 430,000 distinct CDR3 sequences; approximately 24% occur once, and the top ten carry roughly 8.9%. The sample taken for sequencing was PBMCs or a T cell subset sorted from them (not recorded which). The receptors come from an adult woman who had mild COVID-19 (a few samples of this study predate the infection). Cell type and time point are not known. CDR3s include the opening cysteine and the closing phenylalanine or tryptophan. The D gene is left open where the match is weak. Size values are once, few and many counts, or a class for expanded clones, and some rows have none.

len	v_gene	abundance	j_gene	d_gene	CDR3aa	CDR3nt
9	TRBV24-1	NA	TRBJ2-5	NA	CATSETQYF	TGTGCCACCAGCGAGACCCAGTACTTC
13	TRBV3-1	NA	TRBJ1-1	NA	CASSPSQGTEAFF	TGTGCCAGCAGCCCCTCCCAGGGCACTGAAGCTTTCTTT
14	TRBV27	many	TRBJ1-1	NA	CASRVLGLNTEAFF	TGTGCCAGCAGAGTATTGGGGTTGAACACTGAAGCTTTCTTT
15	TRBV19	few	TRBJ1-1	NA	CASSRPRTLNTEAFF	TGTGCCAGTTCCAGGCCCCGGACCCTTAACACTGAAGCTTTCTTT
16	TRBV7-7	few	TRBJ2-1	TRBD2	CASSSLAGGSYNEQFF	TGTGCTAGCAGCTCTCTAGCGGGAGGATCTTACAATGAGCAGTTCTTC
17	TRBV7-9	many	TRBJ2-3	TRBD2	CASSFHGEGTRTDTQYF	TGTGCCAGCAGCTTCCATGGGGAGGGGACCCGCACAGATACGCAGTATTTT
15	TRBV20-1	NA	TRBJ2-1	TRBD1	CSARVGDRGYNEQFF	TGCAGTGCTAGAGTTGGGGACAGGGGGTACAATGAGCAGTTCTTC
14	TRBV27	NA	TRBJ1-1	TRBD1	CASSTPGQGAEAFF	TGTGCCAGCAGTACCCCAGGACAGGGGGCTGAAGCTTTCTTT
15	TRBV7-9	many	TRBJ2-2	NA	CASSNPSANTGELFF	TGTGCCAGCAGCAACCCTAGCGCTAACACCGGGGAGCTGTTTTTT
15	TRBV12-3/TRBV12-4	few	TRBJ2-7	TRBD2	CASSLSSGRSYEQYF	TGTGCCAGCAGTTTGTCTAGCGGGAGATCCTACGAGCAGTACTTC
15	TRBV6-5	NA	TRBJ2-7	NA	CASSYGGSQGDEQYF	TGTGCCAGCAGTTACGGGGGTAGCCAGGGCGACGAGCAGTACTTC
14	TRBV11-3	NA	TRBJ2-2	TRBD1	CASSTTGLSGELFF	TGTGCCAGCAGCACGACAGGGCTGTCCGGGGAGCTGTTTTTT
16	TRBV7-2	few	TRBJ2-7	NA	CASSLGGGQGGYEQYF	TGTGCCAGCAGCTTAGGTGGAGGGCAGGGCGGCTACGAGCAGTACTTC
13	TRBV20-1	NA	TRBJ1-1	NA	CSARGGGATEAFF	TGCAGTGCTAGAGGGGGAGGAGCCACTGAAGCTTTCTTT
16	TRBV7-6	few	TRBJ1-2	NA	CATPAGREGPNYGYTF	TGTGCCACCCCGGCAGGGCGGGAGGGGCCCAACTATGGCTACACCTTC
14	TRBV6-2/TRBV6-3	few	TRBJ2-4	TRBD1	CASSYTGTVPPKYF	TGTGCCAGCAGTTACACCGGGACAGTACCCCCTAAGTACTTC
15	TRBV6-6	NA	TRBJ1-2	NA	CASSEPGGVGYGYTF	TGTGCCAGCAGTGAACCGGGGGGCGTCGGCTATGGCTACACCTTC
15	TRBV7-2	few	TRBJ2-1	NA	CASSPPPVRYNEQFF	TGTGCCAGCAGCCCCCCCCCAGTAAGATACAATGAGCAGTTCTTC
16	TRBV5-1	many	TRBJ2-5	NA	CASSLNKAGSQETQYF	TGCGCCAGCAGCTTGAATAAGGCGGGATCTCAAGAGACCCAGTACTTC
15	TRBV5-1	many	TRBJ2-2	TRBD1	CASGDGTVTAGELFF	TGCGCCAGCGGGGACGGGACAGTGACGGCCGGGGAGCTGTTTTTT
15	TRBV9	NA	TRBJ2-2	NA	CASSVTGANTGELFF	TGTGCCAGCAGCGTAACGGGGGCGAACACCGGGGAGCTGTTTTTT
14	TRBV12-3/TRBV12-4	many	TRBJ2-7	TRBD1	CASSTGTVPYEQYF	TGTGCCAGCAGTACCGGGACAGTTCCCTACGAGCAGTACTTC
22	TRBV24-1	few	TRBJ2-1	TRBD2	CATSDSGTPLPLAGVLGNEQFF	TGTGCCACCAGTGATTCCGGGACACCCCTCCCGCTAGCGGGAGTTTTGGGCAATGAGCAGTTCTTC
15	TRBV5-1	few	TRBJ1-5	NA	CASSPEFGGNQPQHF	TGCGCCAGCAGCCCCGAATTTGGTGGCAATCAGCCCCAGCATTTT
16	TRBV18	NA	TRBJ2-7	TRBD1	CASSPNAGTGGTEQYF	TGTGCCAGCTCACCGAATGCCGGGACAGGGGGCACCGAGCAGTACTTC
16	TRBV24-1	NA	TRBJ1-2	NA	CATSDSGTVRNYGYTF	TGTGCCACCAGTGATTCGGGAACAGTGAGAAACTATGGCTACACCTTC
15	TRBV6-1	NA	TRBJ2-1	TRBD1	CASSPRTGNYNEQFF	TGTGCCAGCAGTCCCCGGACAGGGAACTACAATGAGCAGTTCTTC
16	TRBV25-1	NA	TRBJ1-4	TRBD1	CASSPVGTGLLEKLFF	TGTGCCAGCAGCCCCGTGGGGACAGGGCTATTGGAAAAACTGTTTTTT
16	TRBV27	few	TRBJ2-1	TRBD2	CASSSLREGHYNEQFF	TGTGCCAGCAGTTCCCTGCGGGAGGGTCATTACAATGAGCAGTTCTTC
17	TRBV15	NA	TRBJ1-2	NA	CATSRDSQAPFNYGYTF	TGTGCCACCAGCAGAGATTCTCAGGCTCCTTTTAACTATGGCTACACCTTC
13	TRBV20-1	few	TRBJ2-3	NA	CSAPGPILDTQYF	TGCAGTGCTCCAGGTCCAATTTTAGATACGCAGTATTTT
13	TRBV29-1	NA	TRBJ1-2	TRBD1	CSAWDRANYGYTF	TGCAGCGCTTGGGACAGAGCTAACTATGGCTACACCTTC
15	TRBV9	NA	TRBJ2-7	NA	CASSVASVGDDEQYF	TGTGCCAGCAGCGTAGCTAGTGTGGGCGACGACGAGCAGTACTTC
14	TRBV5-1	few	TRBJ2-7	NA	CASMLGTSSYEQYF	TGCGCCAGCATGTTGGGGACGAGCTCCTACGAGCAGTACTTC
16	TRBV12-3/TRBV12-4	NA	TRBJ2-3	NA	CASSRPGTTTQGTQYF	TGTGCCAGCAGCCGACCCGGGACAACGACTCAGGGTACGCAGTATTTT
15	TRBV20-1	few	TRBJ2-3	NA	CSARDGGAAGDTQYF	TGCAGTGCTAGAGATGGGGGGGCCGCGGGGGATACGCAGTATTTT
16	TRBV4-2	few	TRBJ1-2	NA	CASSQAGHDINYGYTF	TGTGCCAGCAGCCAGGCAGGACACGACATTAACTATGGCTACACCTTC
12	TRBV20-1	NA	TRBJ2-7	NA	CSASGPSYEQYF	TGCAGTGCTAGCGGTCCCAGCTACGAGCAGTACTTC
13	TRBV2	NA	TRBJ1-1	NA	CASLTEMNTEAFF	TGTGCCAGCCTTACAGAAATGAACACTGAAGCTTTCTTT
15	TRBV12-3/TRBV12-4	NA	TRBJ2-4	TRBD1	CASSFGTGRPNIQYF	TGTGCCAGCAGTTTTGGGACAGGGAGACCCAACATTCAGTACTTC
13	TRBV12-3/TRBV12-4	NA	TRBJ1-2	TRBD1	CASRRDRGQGYTF	TGTGCCAGCAGACGGGACAGGGGGCAGGGCTACACCTTC
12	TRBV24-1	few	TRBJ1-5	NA	CATSDDRQRRYF	TGTGCCACCAGTGATGATAGACAGCGGAGGTATTTT
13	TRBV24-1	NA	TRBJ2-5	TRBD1	CATSDSGGRTQYF	TGTGCCACCAGTGATTCAGGGGGCAGGACCCAGTACTTC
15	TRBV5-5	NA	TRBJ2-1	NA	CASSLWTTLDNEQFF	TGTGCCAGCAGCTTATGGACAACCCTGGACAATGAGCAGTTCTTC
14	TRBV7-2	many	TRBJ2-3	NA	CASSPPGVRDTQYF	TGTGCCAGCAGCCCCCCGGGAGTACGGGATACGCAGTATTTT
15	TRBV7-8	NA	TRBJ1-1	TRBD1	CASSETGGWGTEAFF	TGTGCCAGCAGCGAGACAGGGGGCTGGGGCACTGAAGCTTTCTTT
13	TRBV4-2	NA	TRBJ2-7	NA	CASSQESSYEQYF	TGTGCCAGCAGCCAAGAGAGCTCCTACGAGCAGTACTTC
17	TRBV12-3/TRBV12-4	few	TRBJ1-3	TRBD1	CASLRPYRGGQGNTIYF	TGTGCCAGCCTTCGTCCCTACCGGGGGGGACAGGGGAACACCATATATTTT
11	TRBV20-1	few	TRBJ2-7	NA	CSAEDGYEQYF	TGCAGTGCTGAGGACGGCTACGAGCAGTACTTC
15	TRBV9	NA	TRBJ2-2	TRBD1	CASRTGTASTGELFF	TGTGCCAGCCGTACCGGGACAGCTAGCACCGGGGAGCTGTTTTTT
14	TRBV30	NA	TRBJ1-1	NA	CAWTPGRFNTEAFF	TGTGCCTGGACCCCAGGACGGTTTAACACTGAAGCTTTCTTT
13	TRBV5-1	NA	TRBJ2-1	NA	CASSFEGEGEQFF	TGCGCCAGCAGCTTCGAAGGCGAGGGTGAGCAGTTCTTC
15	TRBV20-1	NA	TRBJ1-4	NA	CSARTRVRANEKLFF	TGCAGTGCCCGTACCCGGGTCAGAGCTAATGAAAAACTGTTTTTT
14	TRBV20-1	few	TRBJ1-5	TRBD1	CSARPGQGYEPQHF	TGCAGTGCTAGACCGGGACAGGGGTATGAGCCCCAGCATTTT
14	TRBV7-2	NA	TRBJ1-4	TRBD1	CASSKGGTNEKLFF	TGTGCCTCAAGCAAAGGGGGCACTAATGAAAAACTGTTTTTT